This passage covers 5 T cell receptor beta chains from one sample sequenced in a study of OX40 agonist ivuxolimab in advanced cancers. TCRdb's copy holds only in-frame clones and misses some; the assay was immunoSEQ multiplex PCR. Here the sample spans 60,000 to 85,000 clones, roughly 80% being singletons. The sequencing here drew on CD4+ or CD8+ T cells sorted from blood, taken in a trial of the OX40 agonist ivuxolimab. The receptors here all came from an adult with an advanced solid tumor such as melanoma, head and neck, liver or kidney cancer.

The chain has TRBV9 and TRBJ1-5; no definite D call. This CDR3 has 15 residues. Trimming cost V 3 bases and J 0 bases, with 10 bases left between them. Germline-derived CDR1 and CDR2 are SGDLS and YYNGEE. The chain's CDR3 is CASSASKDSNQPQHF. In DNA, the CDR3 is TGTGCCAGCAGCGCAAGTAAGGATAGCAATCAGCCCCAGCATTTT. Filled out from reference TRBV9 and TRBJ1-5, the complete variable domain reads DSGVTQTPKHLITATGQRVTLRCSPRSGDLSVYWYQQSLDQGLQFLIQYYNGEERAKGNILERFSAQQFPDLHSELNLSSLELGDSALYFCASSASKDSNQPQHFGDGTRLSIL.

The V gene is TRBV27, the J gene TRBJ2-1; D possibly matches TRBD1 or TRBD2 (6 bases each). Germline CDR1 reads MNHEY; CDR2 reads SMNVEV (reference sequence). Trimming removed 5 bases from V and 2 bases from J, with 16 bases in between. The CDR3 loop spans 16 amino acids. CDR3 sequence reads: CASSTPRGGAYNEQFF. CDR3 in DNA: TGTGCCAGCAGTACCCCCAGGGGAGGCGCCTACAATGAGCAGTTCTTC.

V is TRBV6-1 and J is TRBJ2-5; tentative D call: TRBD2 (5 bases). Trimming pared 6 bases from V and 1 base from J, leaving 9 bases between. The CDR3 consists of 13 residues. Germline CDR1 reads MNHNS; CDR2 reads SASEGT. CDR3 DNA sequence: TGTGCCAGCAGGAGGGCGGGCCAAGAGACCCAGTACTTC. Translation gives CASRRAGQETQYF.

CDR3 nucleotide sequence: TGTGCCACCAGCCCCTTCCACGGGGGGGCGGGAAACATTCAGTACTTC. This encodes CATSPFHGGAGNIQYF. The chain links TRBV15 to TRBJ2-4, with TRBD2 identical over 8 bases. With V trimmed by 5 bases and J by 6 bases, 12 bases remained unmatched. The germline gives CDR1 LNHNV, CDR2 YYDKDF (reference sequence). There are 16 residues in the CDR3. Filled out from reference TRBV15 and TRBJ2-4, the complete variable domain reads DAMVIQNPRYQVTQFGKPVTLSCSQTLNHNVMYWYQQKSSQAPKLLFHYYDKDFNNEADTPDNFQSRRPNTSFCFLDIRSPGLGDTAMYLCATSPFHGGAGNIQYFGAGTRLSVL.

Here the CDR3 reads CASSYSGRGVEKLFF. The CDR3 DNA is TGTGCCAGCAGTTACTCGGGCAGGGGAGTCGAAAAACTGTTTTTT. The rearrangement joins TRBV6-6 to TRBJ1-4; possibly TRBD1 for D (6 bases). Germline V gene lookup returns CDR1 MNHNY and CDR2 SVGAGI (reference sequence). The CDR3 totals 15 residues. V dropped 0 bases and J dropped 8 bases, with 13 bases sitting between them.